Described below is a single T cell receptor (beta chain) sequence and its context. Using its own MiXCR run on the 5' RACE reads, TCRdb lists one record per CDR3 protein. The data hold approximately 160,000 distinct CDR3 sequences, with approximately 10% observed a single time. This sample stems from a study of T cells after yellow fever vaccination. Germline CDR1 reads SGHAT; CDR2 reads FQNNGV. With 6 bases clipped from V and 5 bases from J, the junction kept 5 bases outside the gene matches. The CDR3 length is 14 residues. V gene TRBV11-2 combines with J gene TRBJ1-5, with 9 bases identical to TRBD1. This clonotype was sampled from a man younger than 30 who received the YFV17D yellow fever vaccine. Material: CD8+ T cells sorted from PBMCs, obtained 45 days after the yellow fever booster vaccination. The CDR3 here is CASSLGTGYQPQHF. The CDR3 nucleotides read TGTGCCAGCAGTCTAGGGACAGGGTATCAGCCCCAGCATTTT.